This TCR beta chain was recorded in a study of blood T cells in healthy people across ages. A second about 6 to 12 cycle PCR used barcoded and J-beta primers. Using its own MiXCR run on the 5' RACE reads, TCRdb lists one record per CDR3 protein. The sample records about 730,000 distinct CDR3 sequences, 43% being singletons. This clonotype turned up a few times. Trimming took 6 bases from V and 8 from J; bases not matched to a gene: 10. CDR1 MDHEN and CDR2 SYDVKM come from the germline V gene. The CDR3 is 14 residues long. Sequenced material: blood. The chain couples TRBV28 to TRBJ1-2, with TRBD1 matching 9 bases. This clonotype was sampled from a woman aged 55-69 years in good health. The CDR3 here is CASSGQGKYDGYTF. The CDR3 DNA reads as TGTGCCAGCAGCGGACAGGGGAAGTACGACGGCTACACCTTC.